The clone carrying this T cell receptor beta chain was observed a handful of times. A multiplex PCR was run with 60 Vbeta primers and 13 Jbeta primers. Sequencing used immunoSEQ multiplex PCR; TCRdb keeps in-frame clones, though not all of them. The repertoire has approximately 150,000 clones, about three quarters of them found once; the top ten carry 1.5% to 2%. The data were obtained in a study of cytomegalovirus exposure and HLA in healthy donors. Background on the study: Out of about 179 million T cells, an earlier analysis found roughly 100 million unique TCR beta sequences in total.

V lost 6 bases, J lost 5 bases, and 10 bases lay in between. This CDR3 region has 12 residues. The germline CDR1 and CDR2 sequences are SEHNR and FQNEAQ (reference sequence). The chain recombines TRBV7-9 with TRBJ1-2; D is unclear. The source is a female donor in good health and CMV-seronegative. Material for sequencing was PBMCs. As DNA, the CDR3 is TGTGCCAGCAGTCCACAGAAGTATGGCTACACCTTC. This codes for CASSPQKYGYTF.